A selection of T cell receptor beta chains follows, all from one sample in a study of control samples from healthy donors and cancer patients. The assay was immunoSEQ multiplex PCR, and TCRdb's table has in-frame clones only and misses some. Here the sample spans 85,000 to 120,000 clones, just over 90% being singletons. Sequencing input: blood. The source of these receptors is a young woman in good health. Each CDR3 is given with its conserved first and last residue. Each record gives: CDR3 DNA, CDR3 protein, clone size, J gene, CDR3 length, D gene, V gene. A D gene is named only where the DNA matches it firmly. Some rows mark clone size as missing; the rest say once, few, many or name a class of expanded clone.

CDR3 DNA: TGTGCCAGCAGTGAGACTGAGGGGGCAGGTGACACTGAAGCTTTCTTT
CDR3 protein: CASSETEGAGDTEAFF
clone size: -
J gene: TRBJ1-1
CDR3 length: 16
D gene: TRBD1
V gene: TRBV6-1

CDR3 DNA: TGTGCCAGCAGCGTCGGGGACAGGGACTACTCTGGGGCCAACGTCCTGACTTTC
CDR3 protein: CASSVGDRDYSGANVLTF
clone size: few
J gene: TRBJ2-6
CDR3 length: 18
D gene: TRBD1
V gene: TRBV3-1/TRBV3-2

CDR3 DNA: TGTGCCAGCAGCTTGGAAGACCAAGAGACCCAGTACTTC
CDR3 protein: CASSLEDQETQYF
clone size: -
J gene: TRBJ2-5
CDR3 length: 13
D gene: -
V gene: TRBV5-4

CDR3 DNA: TGTGCCAGCAGCTTAGGTCAACTCCCTTCACCCCTCCACTTT
CDR3 protein: CASSLGQLPSPLHF
clone size: -
J gene: TRBJ1-6
CDR3 length: 14
D gene: -
V gene: TRBV11-2

CDR3 DNA: TGCGCCAGCAGCCAAATGACAGGGGCTGAAGCTTTCTTT
CDR3 protein: CASSQMTGAEAFF
clone size: -
J gene: TRBJ1-1
CDR3 length: 13
D gene: TRBD1
V gene: TRBV4-3

CDR3 DNA: TGTGCCAGTGGGGACAGGGATTCTGGGGCCAACGTCCTGACTTTC
CDR3 protein: CASGDRDSGANVLTF
clone size: -
J gene: TRBJ2-6
CDR3 length: 15
D gene: TRBD1
V gene: TRBV19

CDR3 DNA: TGTGCCAGCAGCTCTAGCGGGAGGGAGGAAGATACGCAGTATTTT
CDR3 protein: CASSSSGREEDTQYF
clone size: -
J gene: TRBJ2-3
CDR3 length: 15
D gene: TRBD2
V gene: TRBV3-1/TRBV3-2

CDR3 DNA: TGCAGTGCTAGTGAGGGAAGTGTCGGTGAAAAACTGTTTTTT
CDR3 protein: CSASEGSVGEKLFF
clone size: -
J gene: TRBJ1-4
CDR3 length: 14
D gene: -
V gene: TRBV20-1

CDR3 DNA: TGTGCCAGCAGCTTAGATGGGGCCAGGGATACGCAGTATTTT
CDR3 protein: CASSLDGARDTQYF
clone size: -
J gene: TRBJ2-3
CDR3 length: 14
D gene: -
V gene: TRBV7-8

CDR3 DNA: TGTGCCAGCAGTGATTTAGGGCAGAGCAATCAGCCCCAGCATTTT
CDR3 protein: CASSDLGQSNQPQHF
clone size: -
J gene: TRBJ1-5
CDR3 length: 15
D gene: -
V gene: TRBV2

CDR3 DNA: TGTGCCACCAGCAGAGGGGACGGGAGAGGTGCTGAAGCTTTCTTT
CDR3 protein: CATSRGDGRGAEAFF
clone size: -
J gene: TRBJ1-1
CDR3 length: 15
D gene: -
V gene: TRBV15

CDR3 DNA: TGTGCCAGCAGCTTTGGCGGGAGGGCCGGTTATAGGGAGCAGTACTTC
CDR3 protein: CASSFGGRAGYREQYF
clone size: -
J gene: TRBJ2-7
CDR3 length: 16
D gene: TRBD2
V gene: TRBV5-5

CDR3 DNA: TGTGCCAGCAGCCACCGGATCCCGGGACAGGGATTCGCAGATACGCAGTATTTT
CDR3 protein: CASSHRIPGQGFADTQYF
clone size: -
J gene: TRBJ2-3
CDR3 length: 18
D gene: TRBD1
V gene: TRBV7-9

CDR3 DNA: TGCAGCGTCGCTTGCAGGGGGGGGGAGGTGAACACTGAAGCTTTCTTT
CDR3 protein: CSVACRGGEVNTEAFF
clone size: -
J gene: TRBJ1-1
CDR3 length: 16
D gene: TRBD1
V gene: TRBV29-1

CDR3 DNA: TGTGCCTGGACCAACAGTGAGAATCAGCCCCAGCATTTT
CDR3 protein: CAWTNSENQPQHF
clone size: few
J gene: TRBJ1-5
CDR3 length: 13
D gene: -
V gene: TRBV30

CDR3 DNA: TGTGCCAGCAGTACCCGAGAGGGGAGCCAAGCTTTCTTT
CDR3 protein: CASSTREGSQAFF
clone size: -
J gene: TRBJ1-1
CDR3 length: 13
D gene: -
V gene: TRBV6-5

CDR3 DNA: TGTGCCAGCAGTCTCGACGGGACTAACACAGATACGCAGTATTTT
CDR3 protein: CASSLDGTNTDTQYF
clone size: -
J gene: TRBJ2-3
CDR3 length: 15
D gene: TRBD2
V gene: TRBV6-5

CDR3 DNA: TGTGCCTGGAGTGCAGGCCTTCAAGAGACCCAGTACTTC
CDR3 protein: CAWSAGLQETQYF
clone size: -
J gene: TRBJ2-5
CDR3 length: 13
D gene: -
V gene: TRBV30

CDR3 DNA: TGTGCCAGCAGCCAAAAACCCCCCGGGACAGGGATAATCCACAATGAGCAGTTCTTC
CDR3 protein: CASSQKPPGTGIIHNEQFF
clone size: -
J gene: TRBJ2-1
CDR3 length: 19
D gene: TRBD1
V gene: TRBV14

CDR3 DNA: TGCGCCAGCAGCCAATTTCGAGGGAACTACAATGAGCAGTTCTTC
CDR3 protein: CASSQFRGNYNEQFF
clone size: -
J gene: TRBJ2-1
CDR3 length: 15
D gene: -
V gene: TRBV4-3

CDR3 DNA: TGTGCCACCAGTGAAACGACCTTGGGCTACACCTTC
CDR3 protein: CATSETTLGYTF
clone size: -
J gene: TRBJ1-2
CDR3 length: 12
D gene: -
V gene: TRBV24-1

CDR3 DNA: TGTGCCAGCAGCTTGGTGCAGAACACCGGGGAGCTGTTTTTT
CDR3 protein: CASSLVQNTGELFF
clone size: -
J gene: TRBJ2-2
CDR3 length: 14
D gene: -
V gene: TRBV7-9

CDR3 DNA: TGTGCCAGCAGTTTTTCGGGGGGGGTCAATGAGCAGTTCTTC
CDR3 protein: CASSFSGGVNEQFF
clone size: -
J gene: TRBJ2-1
CDR3 length: 14
D gene: TRBD2
V gene: TRBV28

CDR3 DNA: TGTGCCAGCAATCGAGAGGGCTCCACAGCCCAGTACTTC
CDR3 protein: CASNREGSTAQYF
clone size: -
J gene: TRBJ2-5
CDR3 length: 13
D gene: -
V gene: TRBV6-5

CDR3 DNA: TGTGCCAGCAGCATATCCGGGATGAGGAATCAGCCCCAGCATTTT
CDR3 protein: CASSISGMRNQPQHF
clone size: -
J gene: TRBJ1-5
CDR3 length: 15
D gene: -
V gene: TRBV28

CDR3 DNA: TGTGCCAGCAGTTTTGGGGAACCAAATTCACCCCTCCACTTT
CDR3 protein: CASSFGEPNSPLHF
clone size: -
J gene: TRBJ1-6
CDR3 length: 14
D gene: -
V gene: TRBV27

CDR3 DNA: TGTGCCAGCAGTTTACCCCCTGCCTACGAGCAGTACTTC
CDR3 protein: CASSLPPAYEQYF
clone size: -
J gene: TRBJ2-7
CDR3 length: 13
D gene: -
V gene: TRBV6-6

CDR3 DNA: TGTGCCAGCAGTTACTCGAGAGGGGAGAATGGCTACACCTTC
CDR3 protein: CASSYSRGENGYTF
clone size: -
J gene: TRBJ1-2
CDR3 length: 14
D gene: -
V gene: TRBV6-6

CDR3 DNA: TGTGCCAGCAGCTTATTCGCGGGGGAAGGGGAAAAACTGTTTTTT
CDR3 protein: CASSLFAGEGEKLFF
clone size: -
J gene: TRBJ1-4
CDR3 length: 15
D gene: -
V gene: TRBV7-8

CDR3 DNA: TGTGCCAGCAGCCTCCAACTAGCGGGAGTAGAAGAGCAGTACTTC
CDR3 protein: CASSLQLAGVEEQYF
clone size: -
J gene: TRBJ2-7
CDR3 length: 15
D gene: TRBD2
V gene: TRBV7-8

CDR3 DNA: TGTGCCAGCAGCCCCCGGGACAGGGATGGCTACACCTTC
CDR3 protein: CASSPRDRDGYTF
clone size: -
J gene: TRBJ1-2
CDR3 length: 13
D gene: TRBD1
V gene: TRBV5-4

CDR3 DNA: TGTGCCAGCAGTCCGGAGAGGGAAATTGAGACGGGATTTGGGCACACTGAAGCTTTCTTT
CDR3 protein: CASSPEREIETGFGHTEAFF
clone size: -
J gene: TRBJ1-1
CDR3 length: 20
D gene: -
V gene: TRBV6-6

CDR3 DNA: TGTGCCAGCAGCCAACCTTCTGTTGGCGTTTTTAGGCGAGCTTTCTTT
CDR3 protein: CASSQPSVGVFRRAFF
clone size: -
J gene: TRBJ1-1
CDR3 length: 16
D gene: -
V gene: TRBV3-1/TRBV3-2

CDR3 DNA: TGTGCCAGCAGCTTGTCCGGTATCTCTCGGGAGACCCAGTACTTC
CDR3 protein: CASSLSGISRETQYF
clone size: -
J gene: TRBJ2-5
CDR3 length: 15
D gene: -
V gene: TRBV5-4

CDR3 DNA: TGTGCCTCTCTGGAGAAGAACACCGGGGAGCTGTTTTTT
CDR3 protein: CASLEKNTGELFF
clone size: -
J gene: TRBJ2-2
CDR3 length: 13
D gene: -
V gene: TRBV30

CDR3 DNA: TGTGCCAGCAGCGTAGAGGGCAGCAACCATTCACCCCTCCACTTT
CDR3 protein: CASSVEGSNHSPLHF
clone size: -
J gene: TRBJ1-6
CDR3 length: 15
D gene: -
V gene: TRBV9

CDR3 DNA: TGTGCCAGTAGGCCAGTGAATAGCAATCAGCCCCAGCATTTT
CDR3 protein: CASRPVNSNQPQHF
clone size: -
J gene: TRBJ1-5
CDR3 length: 14
D gene: -
V gene: TRBV19

CDR3 DNA: TGCGCCAGCAGCTTGGTCGCCGGAGTCTACGAGCAGTACTTC
CDR3 protein: CASSLVAGVYEQYF
clone size: -
J gene: TRBJ2-7
CDR3 length: 14
D gene: -
V gene: TRBV5-1

CDR3 DNA: TGTGCCAGCAGCTCCCCCCTCGGGGTCCTGAACACTGAAGCTTTCTTT
CDR3 protein: CASSSPLGVLNTEAFF
clone size: -
J gene: TRBJ1-1
CDR3 length: 16
D gene: -
V gene: TRBV4-2

CDR3 DNA: TGTGCCAGCAGCGTAGCAGGACTAGCGGGGGTCTCAGATACGCAGTATTTT
CDR3 protein: CASSVAGLAGVSDTQYF
clone size: once
J gene: TRBJ2-3
CDR3 length: 17
D gene: TRBD2
V gene: TRBV9